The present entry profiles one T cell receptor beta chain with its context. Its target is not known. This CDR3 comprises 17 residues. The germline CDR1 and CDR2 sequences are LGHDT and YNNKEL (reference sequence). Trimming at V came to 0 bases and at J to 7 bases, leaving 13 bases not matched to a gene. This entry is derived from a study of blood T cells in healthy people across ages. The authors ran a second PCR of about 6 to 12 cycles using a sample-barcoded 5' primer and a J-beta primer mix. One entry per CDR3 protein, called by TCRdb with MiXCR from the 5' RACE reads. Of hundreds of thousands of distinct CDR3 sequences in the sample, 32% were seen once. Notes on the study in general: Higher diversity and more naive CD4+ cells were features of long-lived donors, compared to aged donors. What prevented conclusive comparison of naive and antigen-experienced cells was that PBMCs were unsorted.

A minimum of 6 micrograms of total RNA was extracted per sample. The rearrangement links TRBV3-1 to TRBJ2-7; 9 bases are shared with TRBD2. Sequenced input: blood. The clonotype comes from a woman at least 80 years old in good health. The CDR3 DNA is TGTGCCAGCAGCCAAGATTGGATAAGCGGGGGGAGGAATGAGCAGTACTTC. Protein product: CASSQDWISGGRNEQYF.